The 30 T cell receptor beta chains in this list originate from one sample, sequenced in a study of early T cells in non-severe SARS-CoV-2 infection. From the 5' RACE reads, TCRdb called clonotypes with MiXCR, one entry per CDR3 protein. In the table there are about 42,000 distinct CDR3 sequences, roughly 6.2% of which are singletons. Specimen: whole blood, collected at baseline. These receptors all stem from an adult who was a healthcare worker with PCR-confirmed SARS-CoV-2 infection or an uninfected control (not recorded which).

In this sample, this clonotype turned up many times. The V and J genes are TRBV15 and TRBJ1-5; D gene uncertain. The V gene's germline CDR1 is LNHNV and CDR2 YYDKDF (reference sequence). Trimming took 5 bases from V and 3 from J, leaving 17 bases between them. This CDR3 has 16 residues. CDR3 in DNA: TGTGCCACCAGCCCACAAAGTTCGGGGTTCAATCAGCCCCAGCATTTT. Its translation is CATSPQSSGFNQPQHF. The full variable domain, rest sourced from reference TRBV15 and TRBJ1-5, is DAMVIQNPRYQVTQFGKPVTLSCSQTLNHNVMYWYQQKSSQAPKLLFHYYDKDFNNEADTPDNFQSRRPNTSFCFLDIRSPGLGDTAMYLCATSPQSSGFNQPQHFGDGTRLSIL.

The DNA for the CDR3 is TGTGCCAGCAGGGGGGGAAGCAATGAGCAGTTCTTC. As protein: CASRGGSNEQFF. The J gene is TRBJ2-1, the V gene TRBV12-3 or TRBV12-4, with D tentatively TRBD2 (6 bases). Trimming stripped 6 bases from V and 6 bases from J, with 9 bases between. CDR3 length equals 12 residues.

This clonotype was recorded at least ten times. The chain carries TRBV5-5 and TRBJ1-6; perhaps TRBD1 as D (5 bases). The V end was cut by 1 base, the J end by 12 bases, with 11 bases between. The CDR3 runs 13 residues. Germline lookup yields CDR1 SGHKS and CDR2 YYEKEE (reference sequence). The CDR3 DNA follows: TGTGCCAGCAGCTTGCAGGGAAGTGTACCCCTCCACTTT. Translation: CASSLQGSVPLHF.

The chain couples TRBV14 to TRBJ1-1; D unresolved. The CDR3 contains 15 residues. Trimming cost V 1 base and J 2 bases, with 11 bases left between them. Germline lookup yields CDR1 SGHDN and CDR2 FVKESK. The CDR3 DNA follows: TGTGCCAGCAGCCAAGCGGGGAAGGGTAACACTGAAGCTTTCTTT. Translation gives CASSQAGKGNTEAFF.

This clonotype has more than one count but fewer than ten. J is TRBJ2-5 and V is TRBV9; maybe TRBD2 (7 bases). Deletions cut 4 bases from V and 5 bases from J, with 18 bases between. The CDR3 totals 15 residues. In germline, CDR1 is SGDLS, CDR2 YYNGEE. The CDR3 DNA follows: TGTGCCAGCAGCTCCCAGGGGAGGGGCGCGGAGACCCAGTACTTC. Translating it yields CASSSQGRGAETQYF.

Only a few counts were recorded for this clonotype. CDR3 DNA sequence: TGTGCCAGCAGCTTAGTTTACGGGAACACTGAAGCTTTCTTT. Residues: CASSLVYGNTEAFF. The V call is TRBV7-8, the J call TRBJ1-1; no clear D. V was pared by 1 base and J by 1 base, with 7 bases between. Per germline, CDR1 SGHVS and CDR2 FQNEAQ. The CDR3 length is 14 residues.

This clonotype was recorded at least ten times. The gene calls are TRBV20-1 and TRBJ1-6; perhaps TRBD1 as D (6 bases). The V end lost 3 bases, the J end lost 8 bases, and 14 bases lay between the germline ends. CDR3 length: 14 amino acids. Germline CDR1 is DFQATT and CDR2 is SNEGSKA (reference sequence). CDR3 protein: CSARGGASYSPLHF. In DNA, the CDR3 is TGCAGTGCTAGGGGGGGCGCCTCTTATTCACCCCTCCACTTT.

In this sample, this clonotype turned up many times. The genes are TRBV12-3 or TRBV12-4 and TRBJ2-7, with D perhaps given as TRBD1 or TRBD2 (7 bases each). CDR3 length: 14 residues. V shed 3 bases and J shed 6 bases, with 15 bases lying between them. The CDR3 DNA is TGTGCCAGCAGTTTCGGCGCAGGGGGGGCCGAGCAGTACTTC. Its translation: CASSFGAGGAEQYF.

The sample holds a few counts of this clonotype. CDR3: CASSQVSSQNIQYF. The CDR3 bases are TGTGCCAGCAGCCAAGTTTCGAGCCAAAACATTCAGTACTTC. This rearrangement joins TRBV14 to TRBJ2-4; D is ambiguous. The CDR3 covers 14 residues. Germline-derived CDR1 and CDR2 are SGHDN and FVKESK. V shed 1 base and J shed 5 bases, with 9 bases lying between them.

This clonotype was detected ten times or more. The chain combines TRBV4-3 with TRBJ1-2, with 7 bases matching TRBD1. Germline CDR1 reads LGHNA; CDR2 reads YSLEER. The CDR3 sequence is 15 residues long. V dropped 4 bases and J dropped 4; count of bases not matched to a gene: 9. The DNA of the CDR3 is TGCGCCAGCAGCCCGAACAGGGGCGCCGTCTATGGCTACACCTTC. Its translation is CASSPNRGAVYGYTF.

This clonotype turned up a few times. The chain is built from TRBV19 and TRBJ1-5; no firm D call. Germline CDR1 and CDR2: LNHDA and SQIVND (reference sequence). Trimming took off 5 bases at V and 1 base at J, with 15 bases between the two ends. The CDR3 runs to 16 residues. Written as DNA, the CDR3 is TGTGCCAGTAGTCTAAAAGGGCGATGGAGCAATCAGCCCCAGCATTTT. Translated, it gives CASSLKGRWSNQPQHF. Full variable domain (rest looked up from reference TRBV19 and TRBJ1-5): DGGITQSPKYLFRKEGQNVTLSCEQNLNHDAMYWYRQDPGQGLRLIYYSQIVNDFQKGDIAEGYSVSREKKESFPLTVTSAQKNPTAFYLCASSLKGRWSNQPQHFGDGTRLSIL.

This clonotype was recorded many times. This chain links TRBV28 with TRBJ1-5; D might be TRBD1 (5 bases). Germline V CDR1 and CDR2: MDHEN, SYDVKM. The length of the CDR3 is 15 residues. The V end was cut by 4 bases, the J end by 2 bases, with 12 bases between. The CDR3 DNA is TGTGCCAGCAGTTCACCGGGACCCCGCAATCAGCCCCAGCATTTT. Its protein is CASSSPGPRNQPQHF.

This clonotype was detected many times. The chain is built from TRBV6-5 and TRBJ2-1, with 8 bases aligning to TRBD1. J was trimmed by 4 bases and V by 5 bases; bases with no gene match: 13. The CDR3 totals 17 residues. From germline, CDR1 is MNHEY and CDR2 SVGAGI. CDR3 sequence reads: CASSQKLTGGRYNEQFF. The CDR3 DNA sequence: TGTGCCAGCAGTCAGAAACTAACAGGGGGGAGATACAATGAGCAGTTCTTC.

The CDR3 nucleotides read TGCAGTGCTTTGCCGGGACGGCATCAGCCCCAGCATTTT. This translates into CSALPGRHQPQHF. J is TRBJ1-5 and V is TRBV20-1, with TRBD1 as a possible D gene (5 bases). There are 13 residues in the CDR3. Germline V gene data show CDR1 as DFQATT and CDR2 as SNEGSKA (reference sequence). Between the trimmed V and J ends, which lost 5 bases and 5 bases, there was a span of 13 bases.

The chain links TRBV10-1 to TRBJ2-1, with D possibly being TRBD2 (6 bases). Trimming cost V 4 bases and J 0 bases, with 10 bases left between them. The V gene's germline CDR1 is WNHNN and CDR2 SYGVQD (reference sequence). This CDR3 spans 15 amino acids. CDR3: CASSGRGVSYNEQFF. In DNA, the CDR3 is TGCGCCAGCAGTGGTCGCGGGGTCTCCTACAATGAGCAGTTCTTC.

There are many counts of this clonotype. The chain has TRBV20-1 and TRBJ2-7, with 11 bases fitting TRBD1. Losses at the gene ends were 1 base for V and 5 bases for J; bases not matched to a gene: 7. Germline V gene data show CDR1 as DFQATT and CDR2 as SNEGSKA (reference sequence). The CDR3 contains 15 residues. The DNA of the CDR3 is TGCAGTGCTAGAGTCCTCGGACAGGGGGCGGACGAGCAGTACTTC. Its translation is CSARVLGQGADEQYF.

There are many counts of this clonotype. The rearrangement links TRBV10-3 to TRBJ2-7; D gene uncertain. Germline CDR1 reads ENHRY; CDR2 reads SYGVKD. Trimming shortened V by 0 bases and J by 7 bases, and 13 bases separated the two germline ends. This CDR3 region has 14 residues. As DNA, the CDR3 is TGTGCCATCAGTGAGTCGCATGGGCGTCAAGAGCAGTACTTC. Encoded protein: CAISESHGRQEQYF.

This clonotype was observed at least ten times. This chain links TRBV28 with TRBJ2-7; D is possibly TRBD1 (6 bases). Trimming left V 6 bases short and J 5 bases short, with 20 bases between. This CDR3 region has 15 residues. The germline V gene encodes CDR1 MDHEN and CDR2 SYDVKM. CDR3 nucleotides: TGTGCCAGCAGATCCGGGACACTTGGGTCCGACGAGCAGTACTTC. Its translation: CASRSGTLGSDEQYF.

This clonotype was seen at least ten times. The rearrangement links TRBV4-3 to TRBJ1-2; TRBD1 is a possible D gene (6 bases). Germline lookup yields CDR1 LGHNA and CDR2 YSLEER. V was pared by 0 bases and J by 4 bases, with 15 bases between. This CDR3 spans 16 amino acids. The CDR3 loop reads CASSQDVQGRGYGYTF. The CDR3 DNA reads TGCGCCAGCAGCCAAGATGTCCAGGGGAGAGGCTATGGCTACACCTTC.

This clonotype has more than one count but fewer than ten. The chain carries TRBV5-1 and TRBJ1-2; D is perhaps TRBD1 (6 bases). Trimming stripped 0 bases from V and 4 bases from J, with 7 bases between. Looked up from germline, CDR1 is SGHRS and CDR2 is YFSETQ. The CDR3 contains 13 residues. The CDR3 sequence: CASSLGTAYGYTF. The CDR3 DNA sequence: TGCGCCAGCAGCTTGGGGACAGCCTATGGCTACACCTTC. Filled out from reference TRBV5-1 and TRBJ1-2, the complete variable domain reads KAGVTQTPRYLIKTRGQQVTLSCSPISGHRSVSWYQQTPGQGLQFLFEYFSETQRNKGNFPGRFSGRQFSNSRSEMNVSTLELGDSALYLCASSLGTAYGYTFGSGTRLTVV.

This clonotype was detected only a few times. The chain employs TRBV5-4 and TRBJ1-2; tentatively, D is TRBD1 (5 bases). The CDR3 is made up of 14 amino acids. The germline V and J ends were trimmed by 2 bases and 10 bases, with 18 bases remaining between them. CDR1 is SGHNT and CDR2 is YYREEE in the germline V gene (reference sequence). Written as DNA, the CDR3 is TGTGCCAGCAGCTTCGGCGGGACGATGGATGACTACACCTTC. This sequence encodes CASSFGGTMDDYTF.

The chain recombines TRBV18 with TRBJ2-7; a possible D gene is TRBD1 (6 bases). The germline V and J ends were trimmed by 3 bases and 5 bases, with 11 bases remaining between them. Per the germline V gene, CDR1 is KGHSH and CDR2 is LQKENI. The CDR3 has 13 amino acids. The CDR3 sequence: CASSPDRFDEQYF. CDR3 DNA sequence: TGTGCCAGCTCACCCGACAGGTTCGACGAGCAGTACTTC.

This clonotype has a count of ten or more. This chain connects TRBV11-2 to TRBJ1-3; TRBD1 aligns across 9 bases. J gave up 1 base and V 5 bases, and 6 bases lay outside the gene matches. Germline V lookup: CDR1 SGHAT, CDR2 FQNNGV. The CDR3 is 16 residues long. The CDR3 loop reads CASSKVQGASGNTIYF. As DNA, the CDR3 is TGTGCCAGCAGCAAAGTACAGGGGGCATCTGGAAACACCATATATTTT.

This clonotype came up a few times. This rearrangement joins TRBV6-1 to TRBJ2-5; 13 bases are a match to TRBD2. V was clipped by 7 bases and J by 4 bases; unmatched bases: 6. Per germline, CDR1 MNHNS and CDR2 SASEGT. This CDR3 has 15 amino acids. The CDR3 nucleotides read TGTGCCAGCACGAGACTAGCGGGGGGCCCAGAGACCCAGTACTTC. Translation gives CASTRLAGGPETQYF.

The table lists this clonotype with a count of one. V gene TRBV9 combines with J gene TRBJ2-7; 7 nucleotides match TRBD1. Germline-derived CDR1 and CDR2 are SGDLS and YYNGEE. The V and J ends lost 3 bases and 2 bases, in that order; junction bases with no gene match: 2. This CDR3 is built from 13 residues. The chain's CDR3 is CASSAGTAYEQYF. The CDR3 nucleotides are TGTGCCAGCAGCGCCGGGACAGCCTACGAGCAGTACTTC.

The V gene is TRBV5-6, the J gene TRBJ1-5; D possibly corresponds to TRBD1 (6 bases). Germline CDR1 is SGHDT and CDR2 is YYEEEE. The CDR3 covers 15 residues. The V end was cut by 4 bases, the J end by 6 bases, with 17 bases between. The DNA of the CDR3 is TGTGCCAGCAGCCGTCGGACAGAACGGAGTCAGCCCCAGCATTTT. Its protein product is CASSRRTERSQPQHF.

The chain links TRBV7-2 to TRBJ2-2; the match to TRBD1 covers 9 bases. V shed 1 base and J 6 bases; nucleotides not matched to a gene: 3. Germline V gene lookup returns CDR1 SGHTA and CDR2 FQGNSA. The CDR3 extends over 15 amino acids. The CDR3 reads CASSLGGQGPGELFF. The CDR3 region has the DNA TGTGCCAGCAGCTTAGGGGGACAGGGCCCCGGGGAGCTGTTTTTT.

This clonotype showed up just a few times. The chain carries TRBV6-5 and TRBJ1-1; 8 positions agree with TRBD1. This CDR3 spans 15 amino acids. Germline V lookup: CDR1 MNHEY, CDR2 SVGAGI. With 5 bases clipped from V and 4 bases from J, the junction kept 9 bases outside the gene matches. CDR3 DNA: TGTGCCAGCAGTACCACCCAACAGGGGGGCACTGAAGCTTTCTTT. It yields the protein CASSTTQQGGTEAFF.

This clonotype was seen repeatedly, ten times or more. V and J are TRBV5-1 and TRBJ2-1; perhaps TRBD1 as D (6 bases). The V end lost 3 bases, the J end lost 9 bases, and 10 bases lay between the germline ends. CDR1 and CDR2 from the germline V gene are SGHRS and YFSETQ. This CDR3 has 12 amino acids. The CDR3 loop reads CASSSQGPEQFF. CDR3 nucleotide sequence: TGCGCCAGCAGCTCTCAGGGGCCTGAGCAGTTCTTC.

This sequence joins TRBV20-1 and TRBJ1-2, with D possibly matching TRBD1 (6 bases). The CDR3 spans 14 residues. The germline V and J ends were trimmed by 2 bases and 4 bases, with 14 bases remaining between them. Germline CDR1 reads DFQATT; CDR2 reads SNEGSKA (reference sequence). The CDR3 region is CSARWQGSTYGYTF. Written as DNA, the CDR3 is TGCAGTGCTAGATGGCAGGGGAGCACCTATGGCTACACCTTC.